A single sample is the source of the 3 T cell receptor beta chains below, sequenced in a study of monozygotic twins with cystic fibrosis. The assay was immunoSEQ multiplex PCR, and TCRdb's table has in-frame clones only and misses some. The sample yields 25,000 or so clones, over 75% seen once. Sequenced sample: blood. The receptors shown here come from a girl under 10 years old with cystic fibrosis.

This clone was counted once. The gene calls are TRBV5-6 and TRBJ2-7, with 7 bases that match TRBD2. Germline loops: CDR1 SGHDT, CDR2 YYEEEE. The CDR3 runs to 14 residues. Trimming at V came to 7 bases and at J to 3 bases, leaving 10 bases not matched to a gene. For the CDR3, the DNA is TGTGCCAGCCATCGGGGAGGGTCGGGCTACGAGCAGTACTTC. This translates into CASHRGGSGYEQYF. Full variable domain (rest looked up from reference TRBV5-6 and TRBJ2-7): DAGVTQSPTHLIKTRGQQVTLRCSPKSGHDTVSWYQQALGQGPQFIFQYYEEEERQRGNFPDRFSGHQFPNYSSELNVNALLLGDSALYLCASHRGGSGYEQYFGPGTRLTVT.

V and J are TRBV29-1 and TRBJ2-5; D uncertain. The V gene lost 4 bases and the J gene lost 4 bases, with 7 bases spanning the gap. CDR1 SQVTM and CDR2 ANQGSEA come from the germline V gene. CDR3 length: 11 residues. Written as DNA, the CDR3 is TGCAGCGTTGGGTTGGGAGAGACCCAGTACTTC. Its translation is CSVGLGETQYF.

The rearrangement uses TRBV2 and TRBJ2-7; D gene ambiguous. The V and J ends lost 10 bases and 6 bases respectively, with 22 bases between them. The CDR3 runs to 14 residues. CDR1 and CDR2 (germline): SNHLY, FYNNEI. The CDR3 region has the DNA TGTGCCACACAAGGCGCAGGAAGAGGCTCCGAGCAGTACTTC. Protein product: CATQGAGRGSEQYF.